This T cell receptor (beta chain) was retrieved from a study of vaccination and CD4 T cells after COVID-19. Turning to the study itself: The convalescents, six males and four females, included two who were Hispanic. Overlapping peptides of the spike proteins of SARS-CoV-2, HCoV-NL63, HCoV-OC43 and HCoV-229E were used for cell stimulation.

Germline values: CDR1 DFQATT, CDR2 SNEGSKA (reference sequence). Trimming removed 4 bases from V and 4 bases from J; junction bases left unmatched: 15. The CDR3 totals 17 residues. Regarding treatment: approximately 10-day PBMC culture with coronavirus spike peptide pools or control peptides (ViraFEST assay). Peptide pool stimulation in ViraFEST expanded antigen-specific T cells, whose TCRs were then sequenced. This clonotype turned up a few times. Its antigen is currently unknown. The Oncomine TCR Beta short-read assay sequenced DNA from cultured CD4+ T cells. TCRdb reanalysed the PCR reads using MiXCR and keeps one entry per CDR3 protein. The table records 13,000 or so distinct CDR3 sequences, 25% to 30% of them present only once.

This chain connects TRBV20-1 to TRBJ2-1; the match to TRBD2 covers 8 bases. The sample consisted of CD4+ T cells from blood, cultured in vitro. The TCR originated in a human donor who had recovered from COVID-19. The CDR3 region is CSAKPPTGTRQYNEQFF. The CDR3 DNA follows: TGCAGTGCTAAGCCCCCTACCGGGACTAGACAGTACAATGAGCAGTTCTTC.